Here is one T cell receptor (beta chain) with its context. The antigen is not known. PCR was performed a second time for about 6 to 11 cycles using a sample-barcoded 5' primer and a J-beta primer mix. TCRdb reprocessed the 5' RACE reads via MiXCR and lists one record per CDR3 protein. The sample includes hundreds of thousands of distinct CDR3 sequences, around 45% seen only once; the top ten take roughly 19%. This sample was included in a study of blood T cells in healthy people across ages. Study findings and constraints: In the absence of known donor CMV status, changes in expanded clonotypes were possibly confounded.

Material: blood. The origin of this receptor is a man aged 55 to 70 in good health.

CDR3 sequence reads: CASSGQVGAYGYTF. Written as DNA, the CDR3 is TGTGCCAGCAGTGGCCAGGTGGGGGCCTATGGCTACACCTTC. V gene TRBV25-1 combines with J gene TRBJ1-2; possibly TRBD1 for D (6 bases). CDR3 length: 14 amino acids. Trimming took off 4 bases at V and 4 bases at J, with 13 bases between the two ends. Per the germline V gene, CDR1 is MGHDK and CDR2 is SYGVNS.